This TCR beta chain was captured by sequencing in a study of shared clonotypes between healthy human individuals. Clones were read by immunoSEQ multiplex PCR, and TCRdb kept only the in-frame ones, dropping some. The table shows about a million clones, with about 75% occurring only once. Germline CDR1 reads SGHKS; CDR2 reads YYEKEE (reference sequence). The length of the CDR3 is 15 residues. V was cut by 3 bases and J by 4 bases, with 13 bases left in between. The TCR was taken from a man aged 18 to 29 in good health. The V gene is TRBV5-5, the J gene TRBJ2-2; weak D call: TRBD1 (7 bases). Sequencing was performed on memory CD4+ T cells sorted from blood. Subset specified: CD45RA-negative fraction. CDR3 in DNA: TGTGCCAGCAGCTCGGAGGGGGCGGGCACCGGGGAGCTGTTTTTT. This sequence encodes CASSSEGAGTGELFF.